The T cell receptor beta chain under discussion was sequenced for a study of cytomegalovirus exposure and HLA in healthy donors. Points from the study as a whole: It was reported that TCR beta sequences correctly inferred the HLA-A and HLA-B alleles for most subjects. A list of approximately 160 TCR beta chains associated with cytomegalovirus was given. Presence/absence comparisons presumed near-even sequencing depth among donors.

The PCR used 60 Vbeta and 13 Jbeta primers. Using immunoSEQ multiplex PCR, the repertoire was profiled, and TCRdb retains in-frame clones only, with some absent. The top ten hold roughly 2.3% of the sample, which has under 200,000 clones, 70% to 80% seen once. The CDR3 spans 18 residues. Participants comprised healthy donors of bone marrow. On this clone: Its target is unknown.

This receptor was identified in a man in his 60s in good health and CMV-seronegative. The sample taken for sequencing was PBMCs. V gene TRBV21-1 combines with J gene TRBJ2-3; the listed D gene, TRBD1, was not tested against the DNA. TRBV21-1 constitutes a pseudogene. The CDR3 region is CASSKGTTGQESTDTQYF. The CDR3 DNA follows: TGTGCCAGCAGCAAAGGAACTACGGGACAGGAGAGCACAGATACGCAGTATTTT.